Below, 28 T cell receptor beta chains from the same sample are listed, as sequenced in a study of Ad26.COV2.S vaccination and SARS-CoV-2 variants. The treatment was: 15 to 20 received Ad26.COV2.S at low or high dose, single or two shots; several received placebo; per-sample allocation not given. Sampling was done on day 63 after the first vaccine or placebo injection. Clones were read by immunoSEQ multiplex PCR, and TCRdb kept only the in-frame ones, dropping some. The table lists about 400,000 clones, roughly 90% of them singletons. The source material was peripheral blood, sampled in a trial of Ad26.COV2.S vaccine versus placebo. These receptors all come from a person aged 18-65 years who received the Ad26.COV2.S COVID-19 vaccine or a placebo.

The V call is TRBV30, the J call TRBJ2-7, with D perhaps matching TRBD1 (5 bases). CDR1 is GTSNPN and CDR2 is SVGIG in the germline V gene (reference sequence). Trimming removed 4 bases at V and 5 bases at J, with 21 bases between. The CDR3 sequence is 15 residues long. This CDR3 is CAWTARLGKGHEQYF. CDR3 nucleotides: TGTGCCTGGACTGCCCGACTTGGAAAGGGGCACGAGCAGTACTTC.

This clone is a singleton in its sample. The rearrangement joins TRBV11-3 to TRBJ2-2; D gene ambiguous. The V end was cut by 3 bases, the J end by 7 bases, with 9 bases between. Germline V lookup: CDR1 SGHNT, CDR2 YENEEA. The CDR3 totals 13 residues. DNA for the CDR3: TGTGCCAGCAGCTTTGGAGTGATCGGGGAGCTGTTTTTT. Protein: CASSFGVIGELFF.

The J gene is TRBJ2-5, the V gene TRBV5-1; TRBD2 aligns across 12 bases. V lost 0 bases, J lost 1 base, and 4 bases stayed unmatched. The CDR3 totals 17 residues. Per germline, CDR1 SGHRS and CDR2 YFSETQ. The CDR3 sequence is CASSLGLAGGTQETQYF. The CDR3 nucleotides are TGCGCCAGCAGCTTGGGGCTAGCGGGAGGGACCCAAGAGACCCAGTACTTC.

The chain links TRBV30 to TRBJ1-5; no clear D. The V end was cut by 1 base, the J end by 2 bases, with 6 bases between. CDR3 length: 13 residues. CDR1 is GTSNPN and CDR2 is SVGIG in the germline V gene (reference sequence). This CDR3 is CAWSAKRNQPQHF. The CDR3 DNA reads TGTGCCTGGAGTGCAAAGCGCAATCAGCCCCAGCATTTT.

On this clone itself: This sample also contains other DNA sequences that code for the same CDR3. The chain uses TRBV28 and TRBJ2-3; D is uncertain. The germline V gene encodes CDR1 MDHEN and CDR2 SYDVKM. This CDR3 contains 11 residues. V was trimmed by 1 base and J by 6 bases, leaving 2 bases between them. CDR3 sequence (DNA): TGTGCCAGCAGTTTATCGGATACGCAGTATTTT. This gives the protein CASSLSDTQYF.

The chain has TRBV9 and TRBJ2-1; 14 nucleotides align to TRBD2. Germline V lookup: CDR1 SGDLS, CDR2 YYNGEE. V trimming: 4 bases; J trimming: 5 bases; junction bases outside the gene matches: 5. The CDR3 totals 16 residues. CDR3 in amino acids: CASSPGLAGGHNEQFF. The CDR3 bases are TGTGCCAGCAGCCCAGGACTAGCGGGAGGCCACAATGAGCAGTTCTTC. Full variable domain (remainder filled in from reference TRBV9 and TRBJ2-1): DSGVTQTPKHLITATGQRVTLRCSPRSGDLSVYWYQQSLDQGLQFLIQYYNGEERAKGNILERFSAQQFPDLHSELNLSSLELGDSALYFCASSPGLAGGHNEQFFGPGTRLTVL.

The rearrangement links TRBV3-1 (or the pseudogene TRBV3-2) to TRBJ2-5; 12 bases fit TRBD2. Per the germline V gene, CDR1 is LGHDT and CDR2 is YNNKEL (reference sequence). After removal of 4 bases from V and 3 bases from J, the junction contained 3 bases not matched to a gene. There are 15 residues in the CDR3. For the CDR3, the DNA is TGTGCCAGCAGCCGGGGACTAGCGGGCGAAGAGACCCAGTACTTC. As protein: CASSRGLAGEETQYF.

The genes are TRBV7-2 and TRBJ2-7; TRBD1 matches 10 bases. CDR1 SGHTA and CDR2 FQGNSA come from the germline V gene. The ends lost 4 bases at V and 3 bases at J; junction bases unmatched: 6. CDR3 length equals 15 residues. CDR3 DNA sequence: TGTGCCAGCAGCTCTCCCGACAGGGGGCTCTACGAGCAGTACTTC. Its protein product is CASSSPDRGLYEQYF.

The rearrangement joins TRBV28 to TRBJ1-2; D not resolved. CDR3 length: 13 amino acids. Germline CDR1 and CDR2: MDHEN and SYDVKM. V lost 2 bases, J lost 4 bases, and 8 bases lay in between. CDR3 protein: CASSLNTFYGYTF. CDR3 in DNA: TGTGCCAGCAGTTTAAACACCTTCTATGGCTACACCTTC.

The chain carries TRBV11-2 and TRBJ1-2; D gene ambiguous. V lost 3 bases, J lost 8 bases, and 16 bases lay in between. The CDR3 is 14 residues long. CDR1 SGHAT and CDR2 FQNNGV come from the germline V gene. DNA of the CDR3: TGTGCCAGCAGCTTCCCAGGTGGTGGCGGAGGCTACACCTTC. It yields the protein CASSFPGGGGGYTF.

V gene TRBV28 combines with J gene TRBJ1-4; 9 positions match TRBD1. The junction had 3 bases not matched to a gene; V was cut back by 6 bases and J by 4 bases. CDR1 and CDR2 (germline): MDHEN, SYDVKM. The CDR3 covers 14 residues. The CDR3 sequence: CASRSTGGNEKLFF. In nucleotides, the CDR3 is TGTGCCAGCAGGTCGACAGGGGGTAATGAAAAACTGTTTTTT.

The V call is TRBV18, the J call TRBJ1-5; 8 positions agree with TRBD1. The CDR3 is 16 residues long. Germline-derived CDR1 and CDR2 are KGHSH and LQKENI. The V segment lost 5 bases and the J segment 3 bases; nucleotides outside the gene matches: 9. The CDR3 DNA sequence: TGTGCCAGCTCATCAACGACAGGGGCGCTCAATCAGCCCCAGCATTTT. This translates into CASSSTTGALNQPQHF.

The table lists this clone with a few counts. V is TRBV6-5 and J is TRBJ1-6; TRBD1 aligns across 7 bases. Germline V gene data show CDR1 as MNHEY and CDR2 as SVGAGI. V gave up 0 bases and J gave up 13 bases; unmatched junction bases: 9. The CDR3 has 15 residues. The CDR3 nucleotides are TGTGCCAGCAGTTACTCCCGGGACAGCCCAAAGCCCCTCCACTTT. The encoded protein is CASSYSRDSPKPLHF.

V usage is TRBV11-3 and J usage is TRBJ1-5; the D gene is possibly TRBD1 (5 bases). The CDR3 runs 15 residues. Germline assignment: CDR1 SGHNT and CDR2 YENEEA. Trimming cost V 4 bases and J 6 bases, with 16 bases left between them. The CDR3 region is CASSSPRGSGQPQHF. The CDR3 DNA reads TGTGCCAGCAGCTCCCCGAGGGGTTCGGGTCAGCCCCAGCATTTT.

This clone appeared once. The chain recombines TRBV19 with TRBJ2-3; maybe TRBD1 (5 bases). The ends were cut back, 3 bases at V and 5 bases at J, with 12 bases in the middle. The length of the CDR3 is 14 residues. CDR1 is LNHDA, CDR2 SQIVND, per germline (reference sequence). This CDR3 is CASSIGLQGDTQYF. CDR3 coding DNA: TGTGCCAGTAGTATTGGGCTTCAGGGAGATACGCAGTATTTT.

This chain joins TRBV18 and TRBJ2-1; 11 positions match TRBD2. Trimming cost V 0 bases and J 4 bases; bases outside gene matches: 8. The germline V gene has CDR1 KGHSH and CDR2 LQKENI. The CDR3 spans 18 residues. CDR3 amino acids: CASSPPQASGRLYNEQFF. The CDR3, as DNA: TGTGCCAGCTCACCACCTCAGGCTAGCGGGAGGCTATACAATGAGCAGTTCTTC.

Worth noting for this clone: One end of the junction varies from germline; a read error may be responsible. The V and J genes are TRBV28 and TRBJ1-2; D may be TRBD1 (5 bases). Germline CDR1 reads MDHEN; CDR2 reads SYDVKM. The CDR3 spans 12 residues. The CDR3 here is CASSPPSGTAKF. The CDR3 DNA follows: TGTGCCAGCAGCCCACCTAGCGGGACGGCGAAGTTC.

The genes are TRBV7-8 and TRBJ2-1; 12 nucleotides align to TRBD2. The ends lost 5 bases at V and 10 bases at J; junction bases unmatched: 6. This CDR3 contains 14 residues. Germline CDR1 and CDR2: SGHVS and FQNEAQ. The CDR3 nucleotides read TGTGCCAGCAGCCGAGCTACTAGCGGGAGGGAGCAGTTCTTC. Translated: CASSRATSGREQFF. Drawing the rest from reference TRBV7-8 and TRBJ2-1, the complete variable domain is GAGVSQSPRYKVAKRGQDVALRCDPISGHVSLFWYQQALGQGPEFLTYFQNEAQLDKSGLPSDRFFAERPEGSVSTLKIQRTQQEDSAVYLCASSRATSGREQFFGPGTRLTVL.

The chain recombines TRBV7-2 with TRBJ2-1; D tentatively reads TRBD1 or TRBD2 (6 bases each). The CDR3 is 14 residues long. CDR1 and CDR2 from the germline V gene are SGHTA and FQGNSA. V gave up 0 bases and J gave up 8 bases, with 11 bases separating them. CDR3 DNA: TGTGCCAGCAGCTTAGCGGGGGGCCTCGATGAGCAGTTCTTC. It specifies CASSLAGGLDEQFF.

The CDR3 loop reads CASSSHGRNTGELFF. The CDR3 nucleotides read TGTGCCAGCAGCTCTCACGGTAGAAACACCGGGGAGCTGTTTTTT. J is TRBJ2-2 and V is TRBV5-6, with D unresolved. The germline gives CDR1 SGHDT, CDR2 YYEEEE. The CDR3 is made up of 15 amino acids. V was pared by 3 bases and J by 2 bases, with 11 bases between.

This clone was seen only once. The CDR3 is CASRRGRNEQYF. As DNA, the CDR3 is TGTGCCAGCAGGCGGGGGCGCAACGAGCAGTACTTC. The chain has TRBV6-5 and TRBJ2-7; D possibly corresponds to TRBD2 (7 bases). The ends were cut back, 6 bases at V and 5 bases at J, with 11 bases in the middle. Germline CDR1 reads MNHEY; CDR2 reads SVGAGI. The length of the CDR3 is 12 residues.

V usage is TRBV14 and J usage is TRBJ1-2; 8 bases align to TRBD1. The ends lost 3 bases at V and 7 bases at J; junction bases unmatched: 4. The CDR3 runs to 13 residues. Germline assignment: CDR1 SGHDN and CDR2 FVKESK. In DNA form, the CDR3 reads TGTGCCAGCAGCCAGGACAGGGTCGGTGGCTACACCTTC. Amino acids: CASSQDRVGGYTF.

The genes are TRBV28 and TRBJ1-5, with 8 bases aligning to TRBD1. Germline CDR1 and CDR2: MDHEN and SYDVKM. V shed 2 bases, J shed 5 bases, and the junction held 2 bases outside the gene matches. The CDR3 consists of 14 residues. The CDR3 sequence: CASSLNRGDQPQHF. CDR3 DNA: TGTGCCAGCAGTTTAAACAGGGGGGATCAGCCCCAGCATTTT.

A word on this clone: The same CDR3 also results from other DNA sequences found in this sample. J is TRBJ2-7 and V is TRBV10-2, with D uncertain. The CDR3 covers 12 residues. Trimming left V 9 bases short and J 0 bases short, with 9 bases between. Germline V gene data show CDR1 as WSHSY and CDR2 as SAAADI. This CDR3 reads CASSVSSYEQYF. The CDR3 region has the DNA TGCGCCAGTTCAGTGAGCTCCTACGAGCAGTACTTC.

The chain couples TRBV15 to TRBJ2-2; D is unclear. CDR1 LNHNV and CDR2 YYDKDF come from the germline V gene (reference sequence). V was cut by 0 bases and J by 4 bases, with 9 bases left in between. The CDR3 loop spans 15 amino acids. Here the CDR3 DNA reads TGTGCCACCAGCAGAGATTACGAGGTCACCGGGGAGCTGTTTTTT. It translates to CATSRDYEVTGELFF.

The chain joins TRBV12-3 or TRBV12-4 to TRBJ2-7, with D uncertain. The CDR3 covers 13 residues. Trimming shortened V by 3 bases and J by 6 bases, and 12 bases separated the two germline ends. The CDR3 is CASSFLVAREQYF. The CDR3 bases are TGTGCCAGCAGTTTTCTAGTCGCCCGCGAGCAGTACTTC.

The rearrangement links TRBV9 to TRBJ2-1; 11 bases match TRBD1. The CDR3 is made up of 14 amino acids. V lost 2 bases and J lost 7; bases outside the gene matches: 2. The germline V gene encodes CDR1 SGDLS and CDR2 YYNGEE. CDR3 loop: CASSVGTGGNEQFF. The CDR3, as DNA: TGTGCCAGCAGCGTTGGGACAGGGGGGAATGAGCAGTTCTTC.

This chain joins TRBV28 and TRBJ2-1; 8 nucleotides agree with TRBD2. With V trimmed by 7 bases and J by 3 bases, 5 bases remained unmatched. In germline, CDR1 is MDHEN, CDR2 SYDVKM. This CDR3 is 14 amino acids long. In nucleotides, the CDR3 is TGTGCCAGCAAAGGGACTAGGGGCTACAATGAGCAGTTCTTC. This gives the protein CASKGTRGYNEQFF.